Below are 12 T cell receptor beta chains sequenced from a single sample in a study of memory B cells and T cells in multiple sclerosis. The method was immunoSEQ multiplex PCR; TCRdb's version includes in-frame clones alone and lacks a portion of them. This table has fewer than 15,000 clones, about 70% appearing once. Sequenced: memory (CD45RO+) CD4+ T cells from blood. The receptors shown here come from a human donor with multiple sclerosis.

The chain is built from TRBV7-8 and TRBJ2-5; perhaps TRBD1 as D (5 bases). The DNA end is more similar to TRBJ2-7, so the J call may be wrong. Germline values: CDR1 SGHVS, CDR2 FQNEAQ. This CDR3 contains 16 residues. The DNA of the CDR3 is TGTGCCAGCAGCTTAGTCGCGACAGCGAGCTCCTACGAGCAGTACTTC. This encodes CASSLVATASSYEQYF.

This chain connects TRBV28 to TRBJ2-3, with 12 positions matching TRBD2. The CDR3 consists of 20 residues. Trimming took 3 bases from V and 3 from J; bases not matched to a gene: 16. The germline CDR1 and CDR2 sequences are MDHEN and SYDVKM. The CDR3 protein is CASSFEYELAGGGRTDTQYF. The CDR3 DNA follows: TGTGCCAGCAGTTTTGAGTATGAGCTAGCGGGAGGGGGGAGGACAGATACGCAGTATTTT.

This clone was counted once. V usage is TRBV5-1 and J usage is TRBJ2-6; the D gene is possibly TRBD2 (6 bases). Trimming took off 1 base at V and 1 base at J, with 18 bases between the two ends. The CDR3 totals 19 residues. In germline, CDR1 is SGHRS, CDR2 YFSETQ. The chain's CDR3 is CASSLSMGGIGSGANVLTF. In DNA, the CDR3 is TGCGCCAGCAGCTTGTCCATGGGGGGAATCGGGTCTGGGGCCAACGTCCTGACTTTC.

V gene TRBV25-1 combines with J gene TRBJ1-2; possible D gene TRBD1, 5 bases. This CDR3 comprises 14 residues. The germline gives CDR1 MGHDK, CDR2 SYGVNS. V was pared by 3 bases and J by 3 bases, with 11 bases between. CDR3: CASSEAGWDYGYTF. CDR3 DNA: TGTGCCAGCAGTGAGGCAGGGTGGGACTATGGCTACACCTTC.

The J gene is TRBJ2-7, the V gene TRBV5-5; possibly TRBD2 for D (5 bases). This CDR3 comprises 14 residues. V was cut by 1 base and J by 6 bases, with 14 bases left in between. CDR1 and CDR2 (germline): SGHKS, YYEKEE (reference sequence). The CDR3: CASSLFLGLTEQYF. CDR3 nucleotide sequence: TGTGCCAGCAGCTTGTTTCTCGGACTGACCGAGCAGTACTTC.

This clone was counted between two and nine times. The chain uses TRBV19 and TRBJ2-3, with 7 positions matching TRBD2. The CDR3 is 13 amino acids. Per germline, CDR1 LNHDA and CDR2 SQIVND (reference sequence). V lost 4 bases, J lost 3 bases, and 1 base stayed unmatched. The CDR3 coding sequence is TGTGCCAGTAGTAGGGGAGGGACAGATACGCAGTATTTT. Translated: CASSRGGTDTQYF.

J is TRBJ1-2 and V is TRBV13; 8 bases line up with TRBD1. The germline V gene has CDR1 PRHDT and CDR2 FYEKMQ (reference sequence). Germline trimming cut 5 bases from V and 0 bases from J; bases unmatched to any gene: 11. CDR3 length equals 17 residues. CDR3 nucleotides: TGTGCCAGCAGCGAGACAGGGGCAGGATCTACTAACTATGGCTACACCTTC. Its translation: CASSETGAGSTNYGYTF.

The chain couples TRBV5-4 to TRBJ1-4; D not certain. Between the trimmed V and J ends, which lost 4 bases and 0 bases, there was a span of 10 bases. This CDR3 is built from 15 residues. Looked up from germline, CDR1 is SGHNT and CDR2 is YYREEE (reference sequence). The CDR3 bases are TGTGCCAGCAGCCGGGAGGGAGCAACTAATGAAAAACTGTTTTTT. Translating it yields CASSREGATNEKLFF.

The chain links TRBV19 to TRBJ2-1; 9 nucleotides align to TRBD1. The CDR3 is 14 residues long. The V segment lost 6 bases and the J segment 9 bases; nucleotides outside the gene matches: 9. Germline loops: CDR1 LNHDA, CDR2 SQIVND (reference sequence). The CDR3 nucleotides read TGTGCCAGTAGCGAGGACAGGGGAAGGATTGAGCAGTTCTTC. It specifies CASSEDRGRIEQFF.

The rearrangement joins TRBV10-2 to TRBJ2-7; maybe TRBD2 (7 bases). The CDR3 sequence is 13 residues long. V was shortened by 8 bases and J by 5 bases, with 16 bases between the two germline ends. Germline loops: CDR1 WSHSY, CDR2 SAAADI. The CDR3 coding sequence is TGCGCCAGCGGCTCCAGGGGAGGGCACGAGCAGTACTTC. This encodes CASGSRGGHEQYF.

The genes are TRBV19 and TRBJ2-5, with 9 positions matching TRBD1. The CDR3 length is 14 residues. J gave up 1 base and V 6 bases, and 3 bases lay outside the gene matches. Germline loops: CDR1 LNHDA, CDR2 SQIVND (reference sequence). Written as DNA, the CDR3 is TGTGCCAGTAGCTACAGGGGGCGCCAAGAGACCCAGTACTTC. It is translated as CASSYRGRQETQYF.

The rearrangement links TRBV5-1 to TRBJ2-2; D ambiguous. V gave up 0 bases and J gave up 1 base, with 7 bases separating them. CDR1 SGHRS and CDR2 YFSETQ come from the germline V gene. The CDR3 is 15 amino acids. The CDR3 DNA is TGCGCCAGCAGCTTGGGTTCAGGGAACACCGGGGAGCTGTTTTTT. Its translation is CASSLGSGNTGELFF.